These 26 T cell receptor beta chains share one sample of origin, sequenced in a study of shared clonotypes between healthy human individuals. Only in-frame clones appear in the TCRdb table, and some are missing; sequencing was by immunoSEQ multiplex PCR. The sample gives millions of clones, 85% to 95% of which show up once; about 0.13% is in the top ten. Material for sequencing was naive CD4+ T cells sorted from blood. The subset: CD45RA+ positively selected. All receptors derive from a man aged 18 to 35 in good health.

The chain is built from TRBV19 and TRBJ1-6; D is ambiguous. This CDR3 has 13 residues. CDR1 LNHDA and CDR2 SQIVND come from the germline V gene (reference sequence). V dropped 4 bases and J dropped 6 bases, with 7 bases sitting between them. CDR3 DNA: TGTGCCAGTAGTACACAGTCTAATTCACCCCTCCACTTT. This gives the protein CASSTQSNSPLHF.

This chain joins TRBV10-1 and TRBJ2-2; D may be TRBD1 or TRBD2 (5 bases each). There are 15 residues in the CDR3. V shed 2 bases and J shed 5 bases, with 12 bases lying between them. Per the germline V gene, CDR1 is WNHNN and CDR2 is SYGVQD (reference sequence). The CDR3 loop reads CASSETGARTGELFF. CDR3 DNA: TGCGCCAGCAGTGAGACCGGGGCGAGGACCGGGGAGCTGTTTTTT.

The CDR3 DNA reads as TGTGCCAGCTCACCAAACTTGGGCCAAGAGACCCAGTACTTC. The encoded protein is CASSPNLGQETQYF. The chain joins TRBV18 to TRBJ2-5, with D uncertain. The V gene's germline CDR1 is KGHSH and CDR2 LQKENI. This CDR3 spans 14 amino acids. With 2 bases removed from V and 1 base from J, the gap between germline ends came to 8 bases.

V gene TRBV19 combines with J gene TRBJ1-1; 11 nucleotides align to TRBD1. Per germline, CDR1 LNHDA and CDR2 SQIVND (reference sequence). This CDR3 region has 16 residues. Trimming at V came to 1 base and at J to 4 bases, leaving 5 bases not matched to a gene. CDR3 residues: CASSIVRDRGGTEAFF. CDR3 bases: TGTGCCAGTAGTATAGTCCGGGACAGGGGGGGCACTGAAGCTTTCTTT.

The chain is built from TRBV6-6 and TRBJ1-1, with a possible D match to TRBD1 (5 bases). Germline V lookup: CDR1 MNHNY, CDR2 SVGAGI (reference sequence). The CDR3 loop spans 15 amino acids. V shed 5 bases and J shed 3 bases, with 16 bases lying between them. The CDR3 protein is CASSGTRDMDTEAFF. CDR3 coding DNA: TGTGCCAGCAGTGGCACCAGGGATATGGACACTGAAGCTTTCTTT.

The rearrangement joins TRBV5-3 to TRBJ1-2; D is possibly TRBD1 (6 bases). TRBV5-3 falls under the ORF class, with uncertain function. The CDR3 is 13 residues long. Trimming pared 2 bases from V and 4 bases from J, leaving 9 bases between. CDR3 in DNA: TGTGCCAGAAGCTTCGACAGGCTCTATGGCTACACCTTC. It encodes CARSFDRLYGYTF.

This clone appeared a single time. V gene TRBV5-1 combines with J gene TRBJ2-3; the D gene could be TRBD1 or TRBD2 (6 bases each). Between the trimmed V and J ends, which lost 4 bases and 0 bases, there was a span of 15 bases. The CDR3 extends over 16 amino acids. Per germline, CDR1 SGHRS and CDR2 YFSETQ. CDR3 sequence (DNA): TGCGCCAGCAGCAGGGGGGACGTATCTAGCACAGATACGCAGTATTTT. This gives the protein CASSRGDVSSTDTQYF.

V is TRBV7-9 and J is TRBJ2-3, with 7 bases fitting TRBD1. Germline V lookup: CDR1 SEHNR, CDR2 FQNEAQ (reference sequence). The junction had 1 base not matched to a gene; V was cut back by 0 bases and J by 1 base. CDR3 size: 15 residues. CDR3 DNA sequence: TGTGCCAGCAGCTTAGCGCAGGGGGGCACAGATACGCAGTATTTT. The encoded protein is CASSLAQGGTDTQYF.

This clone occurred once. The J gene is TRBJ2-7, the V gene TRBV11-2; D remains ambiguous. The CDR3 totals 15 residues. Trimming removed 5 bases at V and 2 bases at J, with 16 bases between. The germline gives CDR1 SGHAT, CDR2 FQNNGV. CDR3 nucleotide sequence: TGTGCCAGCAGCCCCCGTTTAACGAAAGCCTACGAGCAGTACTTC. Its protein is CASSPRLTKAYEQYF.

This chain links TRBV25-1 with TRBJ1-2, with D possibly matching TRBD1 (6 bases). The CDR3 has 13 amino acids. Germline V gene sequence: CDR1 MGHDK, CDR2 SYGVNS. V shed 7 bases and J shed 7 bases, with 16 bases lying between them. The CDR3 sequence is CASKISGARGYTF. For the CDR3, the DNA is TGTGCCAGCAAGATCTCGGGGGCTCGTGGCTACACCTTC.

This clone was detected once. The J gene is TRBJ2-5, the V gene TRBV7-9; TRBD2 matches at 13 bases. The length of the CDR3 is 16 residues. The junction had 4 bases not matched to a gene; V was cut back by 4 bases and J by 2 bases. Germline V CDR1 and CDR2: SEHNR, FQNEAQ (reference sequence). The CDR3: CASSSGLAGLQETQYF. CDR3 nucleotide sequence: TGTGCCAGCAGCTCGGGACTAGCGGGACTACAAGAGACCCAGTACTTC.

Remarks on this clone: Other DNA sequences in this specimen translate into the identical CDR3. This rearrangement joins TRBV18 to TRBJ1-1; TRBD1 might be the D (5 bases). The V end lost 0 bases, the J end lost 5 bases, and 10 bases lay between the germline ends. This CDR3 comprises 14 residues. Germline CDR1 and CDR2: KGHSH and LQKENI. In DNA form, the CDR3 reads TGTGCCAGCTCACCACCCCCAGGGCGGACTGAAGCTTTCTTT. Encoded protein: CASSPPPGRTEAFF.

The chain carries TRBV7-8 and TRBJ2-7; D is undetermined. CDR1 and CDR2 from the germline V gene are SGHVS and FQNEAQ. This CDR3 contains 17 residues. The V end lost 0 bases, the J end lost 0 bases, and 15 bases lay between the germline ends. This CDR3 is CASSLARWVSLSYEQYF. The CDR3 nucleotides are TGTGCCAGCAGCTTAGCGAGATGGGTCAGCCTCTCCTACGAGCAGTACTTC.

The rearrangement uses TRBV6-1 and TRBJ2-5, with a weak D call TRBD1 (6 bases). The germline CDR1 and CDR2 sequences are MNHNS and SASEGT. The germline V and J ends were trimmed by 8 bases and 3 bases, with 13 bases remaining between them. The CDR3 runs to 13 residues. CDR3 sequence reads: CASCRGFKETQYF. In DNA, the CDR3 is TGTGCCAGCTGTAGGGGGTTCAAAGAGACCCAGTACTTC.

This rearrangement joins TRBV18 to TRBJ2-3, with a weak D call TRBD1 (6 bases). Deletions cut 3 bases from V and 0 bases from J, with 16 bases between. Looked up from germline, CDR1 is KGHSH and CDR2 is LQKENI. The CDR3 runs 17 residues. For the CDR3, the DNA is TGTGCCAGCTCACCGGCGACAGGCCTTTCTAGCACAGATACGCAGTATTTT. Translation gives CASSPATGLSSTDTQYF.

The V call is TRBV5-1, the J call TRBJ1-6; 8 bases match TRBD1. CDR3 length: 13 residues. Germline lookup yields CDR1 SGHRS and CDR2 YFSETQ. V lost 3 bases, J lost 8 bases, and 1 base stayed unmatched. The CDR3 DNA follows: TGCGCCAGCAGCTCGACAGGGGATTCACCCCTCCACTTT. This gives the protein CASSSTGDSPLHF.

V gene TRBV6-5 combines with J gene TRBJ1-5; 12 bases are shared with TRBD1. CDR1 MNHEY and CDR2 SVGAGI come from the germline V gene. With V trimmed by 6 bases and J by 6 bases, 6 bases remained unmatched. This CDR3 is built from 15 residues. The CDR3 DNA reads as TGTGCCAGCAGCCCCGGGACAGGGGGCGGTCAGCCCCAGCATTTT. Translating gives CASSPGTGGGQPQHF.

V usage is TRBV2 and J usage is TRBJ1-4, with 7 bases matching TRBD1. This CDR3 spans 14 amino acids. Losses at the gene ends were 6 bases for V and 10 bases for J; bases not matched to a gene: 11. Per germline, CDR1 SNHLY and CDR2 FYNNEI. This CDR3 reads CASSPGGTPGKLFF. The CDR3 region has the DNA TGTGCCAGCAGCCCAGGGGGTACTCCTGGAAAACTGTTTTTT.

V usage is TRBV18 and J usage is TRBJ1-4; D unresolved. This CDR3 is 15 amino acids long. Germline lookup yields CDR1 KGHSH and CDR2 LQKENI. V was cut by 3 bases and J by 5 bases, with 13 bases left in between. The CDR3 spells CASSPTRPANEKLFF. CDR3 coding DNA: TGTGCCAGCTCACCCACGAGGCCTGCCAATGAAAAACTGTTTTTT.

The chain combines TRBV18 with TRBJ2-6; D gene uncertain. Germline assignment: CDR1 KGHSH and CDR2 LQKENI. The CDR3 is 18 residues long. The V end was cut by 1 base, the J end by 0 bases, with 13 bases between. Here the CDR3 reads CASSPLGLGSSGANVLTF. The CDR3 DNA reads TGTGCCAGCTCACCACTGGGGTTGGGAAGCTCTGGGGCCAACGTCCTGACTTTC.

The CDR3 is CSVGQGVSYEQYF. CDR3 coding DNA: TGCAGCGTTGGACAGGGGGTATCCTACGAGCAGTACTTC. The rearrangement uses TRBV29-1 and TRBJ2-5; 9 nucleotides line up with TRBD1. The DNA end favors TRBJ2-7, so the J call may be wrong. The germline CDR1 and CDR2 sequences are SQVTM and ANQGSEA. The CDR3 extends over 13 amino acids.

The chain joins TRBV27 to TRBJ2-5, with D possibly being TRBD2 (6 bases). The V and J ends lost 6 bases and 5 bases respectively, with 16 bases between them. The CDR3 has 14 residues. Per germline, CDR1 MNHEY and CDR2 SMNVEV (reference sequence). The CDR3 loop is CASSSWRAGETQYF. DNA of the CDR3: TGTGCCAGCAGCTCTTGGAGGGCCGGTGAGACCCAGTACTTC.

The V gene is TRBV5-1, the J gene TRBJ2-2; weak D call: TRBD1 (6 bases). Germline lookup yields CDR1 SGHRS and CDR2 YFSETQ. The CDR3 contains 14 residues. V lost 4 bases and J 5 bases, leaving 12 bases between the germline ends. The CDR3 nucleotides are TGCGCCAGCAGCAGGGGGACGGTGACCGGGGAGCTGTTTTTT. It yields the protein CASSRGTVTGELFF.

The rearrangement links TRBV6-5 to TRBJ1-3; D remains ambiguous. The ends were cut back, 4 bases at V and 2 bases at J, with 6 bases in the middle. The germline gives CDR1 MNHEY, CDR2 SVGAGI. The CDR3 runs to 13 residues. The CDR3 loop is CASSSLPGNTIYF. The DNA of the CDR3 is TGTGCCAGCAGTTCCCTCCCTGGAAACACCATATATTTT.

The chain couples TRBV4-1 to TRBJ1-2, with D possibly TRBD1 on 6 matching bases. CDR1 MGHRA and CDR2 YSYEKL come from the germline V gene. V was trimmed by 8 bases and J by 4 bases, leaving 11 bases between them. This CDR3 is built from 12 residues. The CDR3 DNA follows: TGCGCCAGCGCAGGGGCCTCCTATGGCTACACCTTC. Translation: CASAGASYGYTF.

The chain carries TRBV6-5 and TRBJ2-5; D tentatively reads TRBD1 or TRBD2 (6 bases each). The CDR3 sequence is 12 residues long. Germline V gene lookup returns CDR1 MNHEY and CDR2 SVGAGI. Trimming shortened V by 9 bases and J by 5 bases, and 13 bases separated the two germline ends. The CDR3 region has the DNA TGTGCCAGACAGGGTGCGGGGGAGACCCAGTACTTC. Amino acid sequence: CARQGAGETQYF.